This T cell receptor (beta chain) was sequenced in a study of cytomegalovirus exposure and HLA in healthy donors. Notes on the study in general: Three chains linked to CMV were shown in vitro to be specific for CMV antigens.

In its sample, this clone was seen a few times. Its antigen is still unknown. V shed 3 bases and J shed 5 bases, with 14 bases lying between them. From germline, CDR1 is SGDLS and CDR2 YYNGEE. The CDR3 is 15 residues long. 60 Vbeta and 13 Jbeta primers were used in PCR. The method was immunoSEQ multiplex PCR; TCRdb's version includes in-frame clones alone and lacks a portion of them. This sample carries some 150,000 clones, around 69% of them seen once, and the ten largest clones take 2.8%. V and J are TRBV9 and TRBJ2-2; TRBD1 is a possible D gene (6 bases). The TCR was taken from a woman aged 25 to 45 in good health and CMV-seronegative. Sequences were obtained from PBMCs. The CDR3 loop reads CASSARTEPTGELFF. CDR3 DNA: TGTGCCAGCAGCGCCCGGACAGAACCGACCGGGGAGCTGTTTTTT. Filled out from reference TRBV9 and TRBJ2-2, the complete variable domain reads DSGVTQTPKHLITATGQRVTLRCSPRSGDLSVYWYQQSLDQGLQFLIQYYNGEERAKGNILERFSAQQFPDLHSELNLSSLELGDSALYFCASSARTEPTGELFFGEGSRLTVL.